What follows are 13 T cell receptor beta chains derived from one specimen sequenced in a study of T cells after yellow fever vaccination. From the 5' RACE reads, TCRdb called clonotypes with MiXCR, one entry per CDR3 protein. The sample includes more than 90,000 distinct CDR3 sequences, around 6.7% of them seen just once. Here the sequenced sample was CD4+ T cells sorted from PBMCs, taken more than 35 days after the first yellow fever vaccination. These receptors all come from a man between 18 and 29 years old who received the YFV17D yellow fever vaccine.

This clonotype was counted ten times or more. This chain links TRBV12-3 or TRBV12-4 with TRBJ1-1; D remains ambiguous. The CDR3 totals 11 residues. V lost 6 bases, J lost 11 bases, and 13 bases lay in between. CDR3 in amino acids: CASRFSDPAFF. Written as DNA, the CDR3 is TGTGCCAGCAGGTTTTCGGATCCGGCTTTCTTT.

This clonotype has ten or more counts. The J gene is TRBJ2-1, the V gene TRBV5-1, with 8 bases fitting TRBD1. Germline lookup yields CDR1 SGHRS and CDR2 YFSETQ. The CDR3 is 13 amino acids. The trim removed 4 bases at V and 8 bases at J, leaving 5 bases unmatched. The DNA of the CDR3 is TGCGCCAGCAGCGCCGTGACAGGGGATGAGCAGTTCTTC. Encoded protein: CASSAVTGDEQFF. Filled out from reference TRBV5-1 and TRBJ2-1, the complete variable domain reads KAGVTQTPRYLIKTRGQQVTLSCSPISGHRSVSWYQQTPGQGLQFLFEYFSETQRNKGNFPGRFSGRQFSNSRSEMNVSTLELGDSALYLCASSAVTGDEQFFGPGTRLTVL.

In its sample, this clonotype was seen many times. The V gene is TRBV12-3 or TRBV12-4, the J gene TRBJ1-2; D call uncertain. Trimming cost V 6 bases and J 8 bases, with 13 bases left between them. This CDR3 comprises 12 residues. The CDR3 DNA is TGTGCCAGCAGAAGTAGGTTACGGGGCTACACCTTC. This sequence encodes CASRSRLRGYTF.

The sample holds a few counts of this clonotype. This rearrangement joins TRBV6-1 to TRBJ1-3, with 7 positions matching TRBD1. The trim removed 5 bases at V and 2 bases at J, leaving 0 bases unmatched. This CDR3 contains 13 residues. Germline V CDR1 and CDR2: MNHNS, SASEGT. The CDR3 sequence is CASSTGAGNTIYF. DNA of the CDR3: TGTGCCAGCAGTACAGGGGCTGGAAACACCATATATTTT.

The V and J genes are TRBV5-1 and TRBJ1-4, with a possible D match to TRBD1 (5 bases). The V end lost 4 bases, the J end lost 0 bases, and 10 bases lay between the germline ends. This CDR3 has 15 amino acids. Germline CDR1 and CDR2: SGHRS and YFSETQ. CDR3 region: CASSQTETTNEKLFF. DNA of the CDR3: TGCGCCAGCAGCCAGACAGAGACAACTAATGAAAAACTGTTTTTT.

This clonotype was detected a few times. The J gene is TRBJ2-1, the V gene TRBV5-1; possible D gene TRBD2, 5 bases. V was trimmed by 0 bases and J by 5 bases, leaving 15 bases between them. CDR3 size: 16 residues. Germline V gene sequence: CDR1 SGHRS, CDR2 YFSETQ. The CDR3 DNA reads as TGCGCCAGCAGCTTGGTTGGGCTAGCCTCAAACAATGAGCAGTTCTTC. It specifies CASSLVGLASNNEQFF.

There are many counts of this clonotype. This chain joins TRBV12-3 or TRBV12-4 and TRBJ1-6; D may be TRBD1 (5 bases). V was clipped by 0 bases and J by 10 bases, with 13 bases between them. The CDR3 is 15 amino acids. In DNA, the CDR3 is TGTGCCAGCAGTTTAGCCGCAGGGCCCCACTCACCCCTCCACTTT. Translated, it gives CASSLAAGPHSPLHF.

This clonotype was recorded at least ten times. The CDR3 sequence is CVLWEGASYTF. Here the CDR3 DNA reads TGCGTCCTTTGGGAGGGGGCTAGCTACACCTTC. V gene TRBV20-1 combines with J gene TRBJ1-2; 7 nucleotides line up with TRBD1. The V gene's germline CDR1 is DFQATT and CDR2 SNEGSKA (reference sequence). This CDR3 spans 11 amino acids.

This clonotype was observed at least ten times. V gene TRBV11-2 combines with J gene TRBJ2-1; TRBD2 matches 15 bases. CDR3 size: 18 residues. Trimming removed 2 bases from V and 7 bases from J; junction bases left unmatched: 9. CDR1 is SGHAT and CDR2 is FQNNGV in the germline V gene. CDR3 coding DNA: TGTGCCAGCAGCTTACGACTGGGACTAGCGGGGGGCTTGAATGAGCAGTTCTTC. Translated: CASSLRLGLAGGLNEQFF.

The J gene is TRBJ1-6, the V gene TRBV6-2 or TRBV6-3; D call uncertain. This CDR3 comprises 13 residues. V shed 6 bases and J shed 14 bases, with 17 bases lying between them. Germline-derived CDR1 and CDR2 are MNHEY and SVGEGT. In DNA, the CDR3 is TGTGCCAGCAGAGGTTGGGTCCGAGGTACCCTCCACTTT. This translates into CASRGWVRGTLHF.

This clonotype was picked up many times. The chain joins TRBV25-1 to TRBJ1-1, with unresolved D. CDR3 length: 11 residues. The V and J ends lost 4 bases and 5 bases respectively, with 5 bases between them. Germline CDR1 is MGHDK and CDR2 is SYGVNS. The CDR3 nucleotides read TGTGCCAGCAGTGTTCGGACTGAAGCTTTCTTT. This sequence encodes CASSVRTEAFF.

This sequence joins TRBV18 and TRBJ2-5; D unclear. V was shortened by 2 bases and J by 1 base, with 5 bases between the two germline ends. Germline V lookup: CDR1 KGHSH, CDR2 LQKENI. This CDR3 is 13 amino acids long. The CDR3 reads CASSPNVQETQYF. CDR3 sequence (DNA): TGTGCCAGCTCACCAAATGTCCAAGAGACCCAGTACTTC.

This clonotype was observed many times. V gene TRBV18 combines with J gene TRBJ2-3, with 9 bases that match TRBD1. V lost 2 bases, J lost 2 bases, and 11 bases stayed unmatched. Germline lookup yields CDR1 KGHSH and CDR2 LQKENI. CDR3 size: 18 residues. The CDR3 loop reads CASSPLAGTGISTDTQYF. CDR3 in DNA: TGTGCCAGCTCACCATTGGCCGGGACAGGGATTTCCACAGATACGCAGTATTTT.